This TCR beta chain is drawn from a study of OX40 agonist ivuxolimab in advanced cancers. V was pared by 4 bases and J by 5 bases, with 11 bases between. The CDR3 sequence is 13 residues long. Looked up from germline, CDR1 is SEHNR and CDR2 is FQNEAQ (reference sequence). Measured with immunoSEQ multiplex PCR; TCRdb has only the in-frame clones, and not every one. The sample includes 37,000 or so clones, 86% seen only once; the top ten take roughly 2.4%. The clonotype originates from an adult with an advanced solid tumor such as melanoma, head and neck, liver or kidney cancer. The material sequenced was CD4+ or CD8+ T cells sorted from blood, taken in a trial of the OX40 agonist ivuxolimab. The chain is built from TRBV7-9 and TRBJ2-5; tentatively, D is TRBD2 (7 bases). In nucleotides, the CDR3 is TGTGCCAGCAGCTCGGGGGGCCCGGAGACCCAGTACTTC. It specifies CASSSGGPETQYF.